The clone carrying this TCR beta chain has at least ten counts. Its antigen is as yet unknown. How the authors handled the data: A papillary thyroid cancer distant-metastasis classifier was built from CDR3 differences across clinicopathological groups. TCRdb ran MiXCR on the PCR reads. The authors' filters were not applied to this entry. The sample contains 50,000 or so clones, around a sixth of which appear only once. The sample is drawn from a study of metastatic and nonmetastatic thyroid tumors. Broader study findings: Malignant tumors reportedly showed significantly higher TCR beta diversity than benign nodules in both blood and tumor.

This CDR3 is built from 12 residues. V was trimmed by 4 bases and J by 11 bases, leaving 14 bases between them. Thyroid surgery had not been preceded by any treatment in any patient. This clonotype originated in a female donor with papillary thyroid cancer or a benign thyroid nodule (not recorded which). Some clones in this sample may be carry-over from other donors' samples. The chain employs TRBV12-3 or TRBV12-4 and TRBJ1-1; the D gene is possibly TRBD1 (5 bases). Sample: blood. The chain's CDR3 is CASSWGGEGAFF. The CDR3 DNA sequence: TGTGCCAGCAGTTGGGGGGGGGAGGGCGCTTTCTTT.